This entry describes one T cell receptor beta chain. What this receptor recognizes is not known. Base qualities are not at hand, and no much larger clone is one base apart. All donors were healthy Caucasians. Three pairs of female monozygotic twins, all aged roughly 18 to 29 years, were included in the twin cohort. Peripheral blood mononuclear cells were used as the source from which RNA for TCR libraries was isolated. The sample belongs to a study of identical twins (dated by TCRdb to 2015 to 2016). As for the study more broadly: TCR alpha and beta repertoires from monozygotic twins, unrelated adults of various ages and cord blood were deep-sequenced to test whether fetal clonotypes persist. Replicate twin experiments were performed at different times using different library preparation protocols to rule out contamination. Points the paper makes about the study in general: Out-of-frame TCR alpha sequences shared between twins showed an excess of low generation-probability sequences compared with coincidental sharing between unrelated individuals. A weaker excess of twin sharing was found in beta out-of-frame sequences because the signal-to-noise ratio was lowered by fewer shared sequences. Because the same donors could not be followed over many years, the conclusions depended on cross-sectional statistical analysis. Zero-insertion analyses could be partly confounded by invariant T cells such as MAIT and iNKT, although diverse VJ usage argued against such confounding for most clonotypes. Out-of-frame TCR alpha sharing in monozygotic twins was systematically underestimated by recombination models, whereas sharing between unrelated individuals was in agreement with the recombination models. Fewer insertions were carried by abundant cord blood beta clonotypes; a weaker similar trend was observed in young adult naive repertoires, while no such trend was observed in memory repertoires.

Library method: 5' RACE. TCRdb lists the instrument as Illumina HiSeq 2000. A universal primer binding site was introduced by template switching, and a unique molecular identifier was present in the final cDNA, enabling accurate counting of TCR cDNA molecules. First-strand cDNA for TCR alpha and beta chains was synthesized from specific primers in the conserved constant-segment region. To control for contamination, every cDNA library carried two barcodes: a SMART-Mk sample barcode plus Illumina barcodes. TruSeq adapter sequences along with Illumina sample barcodes were introduced in two successive PCR steps. Sequencing of the TCR alpha and beta cDNA libraries was done on the Illumina HiSeq platform using custom primers. For the original study's pipeline: MiGEC processed the raw reads to extract unique molecular identifiers, while MiXCR was used to determine the CDR3 positions. For each individual, recombination models were inferred using an EM algorithm with the repgenHMM and IGoR tools. Shared clonotypes were analyzed with the tcR package in R, and sharing was normalized by the product of cloneset sizes. To study raw recombination without the effects of thymic and clonal selection, out-of-frame nonproductive sequences were analyzed. TCRdb reanalyzed the raw reads on its own, using fastp at Q25 for trimming and MiXCR for clone calling, and kept in-frame beta chains. Under each unique CDR3 protein, matching rows form one entry showing the most common genes and DNA. None of the V and J calls come from the authors' own analysis; TCRdb made them. In this sample the table shows 650,000 to 750,000 distinct CDR3 sequences, approximately 22% of which occur a single time. Clones ranked in the top ten supply over 4% of the sample.

CDR1 is given as ENHRY and CDR2 as SYGVKD, both from the germline V gene. The CDR3 contains 15 residues, cysteine and phenylalanine counted. Only the CDR3 region is kept as DNA, spanning 45 bases read in frame from base 1. Clipping removes 8 bases from V and 5 bases from J, with 9 as the unmatched junction base count. The same sample was also studied in work on T cells expressing NK-cell markers. Looking at the second paper: In sorted CD3+CD56+NKG2C+, CD3+CD56+NKG2C- and CD3+CD56-NKG2C+ T-cell subsets from 7 to 9 donors, TCR beta-chain repertoires were profiled. Of the eight sequenced donors, seven were found to be HCMV-seropositive and one was found to be HCMV-seronegative. In several experiments an anti-gammadeltaTCR antibody was added to restrict sorting to alphabetaTCR-expressing T cells. In more than five donors, the dominant CD3+CD56+NKG2C+ clonotypes were found to rank among the top 10 CD8+ clonotypes and to make up 1.0-7.0% of CD8+ T cells. Those dominant clonotypes were again the most abundant among CD3+CD56-NKG2C+ cells in several donors, at about 28.3-65%. Whether the expanded NKG2C-expressing T cell clones were specific for HCMV antigens remained unclear. Randomly selected healthy volunteers, three men and five women, were used as the eight sequenced donors. A commercial ELISA kit detecting HCMV-specific IgG in serum was used to determine HCMV serostatus. Bulk peripheral blood T-cell repertoires were additionally sequenced from unsorted PBMC for roughly six donors. MIGEC was used to demultiplex reads and group the reads by UMI, and MiTCR was used to assemble and quantify clonotypes. To exclude erroneous sequences, only TCR cDNA sequences supported by at least two reads were retained. The tcR package was used for downstream repertoire analysis, and clonotypes were matched between fractions using CDR3 nucleotide sequence together with V segment. Antigen specificity was annotated against VDJdb with VDJmatch, allowing one amino acid substitution in CDR3.

The sample consisted of PBMCs. The chain links TRBV10-3 with TRBJ2-1, with TRBD2 matching 10 junction bases. The TCR comes from a woman between 18 and 30 years old in good health. The nucleotide sequence reads TGTGCCATCCGGATAGCGGGAGGCCCACACAATGAGCAGTTCTTC. This translates into CAIRIAGGPHNEQFF.